This entry lists 15 T cell receptor beta chains sequenced from one sample in a study of hypomethylating agent response in myelodysplastic syndrome (dated by TCRdb to 2020 to 2023). The method was the immunoSEQ multiplex PCR assay. This immuneACCESS table, as held by TCRdb, lists in-frame sequences with V and J called but not all clones. Of the missing ones, under half trace to an unresolved V gene in checked studies; the others have no known cause. The sample data list under 5,500 clones, and roughly 77% of these were observed just once. The ten most abundant clones make up around a sixth of the sample. Source: bone marrow, taken before or after starting hypomethylating agent treatment for myelodysplastic syndrome (not recorded which). The receptors originated from a human donor with myelodysplastic syndrome.

The chain is built from TRBV7-8 and TRBJ1-3; D gene unclear. CDR1 and CDR2 from the germline V gene are SGHVS and FQNEAQ. This CDR3 has 12 amino acids. With 5 bases removed from V and 1 base from J, the gap between germline ends came to 3 bases. The CDR3 DNA reads TGTGCCAGCAGCCCTTCTGGAAACACCATATATTTT. This translates into CASSPSGNTIYF.

The chain uses TRBV10-3 and TRBJ1-2; unclear D gene. V lost 7 bases and J lost 3, with 12 bases in between. CDR1 ENHRY and CDR2 SYGVKD come from the germline V gene. The CDR3 has 13 amino acids. In nucleotides, the CDR3 is TGTGCCATCACCACTAACAGTGACTATGGCTACACCTTC. Protein: CAITTNSDYGYTF.

Written as DNA, the CDR3 is TGTGCCAGTAGTAGTGGGATCTCGACTATGAACACTGAAGCTTTCTTT. Translation gives CASSSGISTMNTEAFF. V is TRBV19 and J is TRBJ1-1; D unclear. The germline V and J ends were trimmed by 4 bases and 0 bases, with 15 bases remaining between them. Looked up from germline, CDR1 is LNHDA and CDR2 is SQIVND (reference sequence). The length of the CDR3 is 16 residues.

A few counts support this clone. The CDR3 loop is CASSPIYPENSPLHF. Here the CDR3 DNA reads TGTGCCAGCAGCCCTATTTACCCGGAGAATTCACCCCTCCACTTT. This chain links TRBV7-9 with TRBJ1-6, with D hard to call. The CDR3 is made up of 15 amino acids. CDR1 and CDR2 from the germline V gene are SEHNR and FQNEAQ (reference sequence). The germline V and J ends were trimmed by 5 bases and 7 bases, with 15 bases remaining between them.

The chain employs TRBV7-9 and TRBJ1-4, with TRBD1 as a possible D gene (5 bases). V lost 5 bases and J lost 8, with 15 bases in between. This CDR3 contains 14 residues. The V gene's germline CDR1 is SEHNR and CDR2 FQNEAQ (reference sequence). The chain's CDR3 is CASSPIRGGEKLFF. The CDR3 region has the DNA TGTGCCAGCAGCCCGATAAGGGGCGGGGAAAAACTGTTTTTT.

The chain couples TRBV6-1 to TRBJ1-2; no firm D call. The V end lost 6 bases, the J end lost 3 bases, and 11 bases lay between the germline ends. This CDR3 has 13 residues. CDR1 and CDR2 from the germline V gene are MNHNS and SASEGT. CDR3 nucleotides: TGTGCCAGCAGAGATAGACGGGACTATGGCTACACCTTC. It translates to CASRDRRDYGYTF.

Written as DNA, the CDR3 is TGTGCCACCAGCAGAGATAGCAGGAGCTCTGGGGCCAACGTCCTGACTTTC. It translates to CATSRDSRSSGANVLTF. This chain connects TRBV15 to TRBJ2-6; D is ambiguous. CDR1 and CDR2 (germline): LNHNV, YYDKDF (reference sequence). The V end was cut by 0 bases, the J end by 0 bases, with 9 bases between. This CDR3 has 17 amino acids.

This rearrangement joins TRBV5-4 to TRBJ1-2; possibly TRBD1 for D (6 bases). Trimming removed 4 bases from V and 4 bases from J, with 23 bases in between. Germline CDR1 is SGHNT and CDR2 is YYREEE (reference sequence). The CDR3 covers 17 residues. CDR3 DNA: TGTGCCAGCAGCCCAACCACCCGGGGTAGGGGGTCCTATGGCTACACCTTC. Protein: CASSPTTRGRGSYGYTF.

The chain couples TRBV18 to TRBJ1-1; weak D call: TRBD1 (5 bases). Trimming shortened V by 1 base and J by 3 bases, and 15 bases separated the two germline ends. In germline, CDR1 is KGHSH, CDR2 LQKENI. The length of the CDR3 is 16 residues. The CDR3 DNA sequence: TGTGCCAGCTCACCACGCGGGGTTCTGGGGGACACTGAAGCTTTCTTT. This codes for CASSPRGVLGDTEAFF.

The CDR3, as DNA: TGTGCCAGCAGCTTAGGTGGGATTAGCAATCAGCCCCAGCATTTT. Translation gives CASSLGGISNQPQHF. V usage is TRBV7-9 and J usage is TRBJ1-5, with D unclear. The CDR3 totals 15 residues. Germline-derived CDR1 and CDR2 are SEHNR and FQNEAQ (reference sequence). The germline V and J ends were trimmed by 1 base and 0 bases, with 7 bases remaining between them.

The V call is TRBV7-8, the J call TRBJ1-6; D perhaps matches TRBD1 (5 bases). V was pared by 1 base and J by 10 bases, with 8 bases between. Germline CDR1 and CDR2: SGHVS and FQNEAQ. The CDR3 is made up of 13 amino acids. CDR3 nucleotides: TGTGCCAGCAGCTTAGAGACAGACTCACCCCTCCACTTT. Its protein is CASSLETDSPLHF.

V is TRBV19 and J is TRBJ2-5; TRBD1 matches at 9 bases. The V gene's germline CDR1 is LNHDA and CDR2 SQIVND (reference sequence). The V and J ends lost 5 bases and 3 bases, in that order; junction bases with no gene match: 7. The CDR3 runs 15 residues. The CDR3 loop reads CASSELGQGKETQYF. The DNA for the CDR3 is TGTGCCAGTAGTGAGTTAGGACAGGGGAAAGAGACCCAGTACTTC.

J is TRBJ2-3 and V is TRBV6-5; 9 nucleotides match TRBD2. Per the germline V gene, CDR1 is MNHEY and CDR2 is SVGAGI. CDR3 length equals 14 residues. V shed 8 bases, J shed 0 bases, and the junction held 3 bases outside the gene matches. CDR3 sequence: CASGAGGSTDTQYF. CDR3 in DNA: TGTGCCAGCGGAGCGGGGGGTAGCACAGATACGCAGTATTTT.

The chain couples TRBV5-6 to TRBJ2-7, with 7 bases identical to TRBD1. The CDR3 has 14 amino acids. Germline CDR1 and CDR2: SGHDT and YYEEEE. V lost 0 bases to trimming and J lost 2 bases; unmatched junction nucleotides: 2. CDR3 region: CASSLGTGAYEQYF. The CDR3 nucleotides are TGTGCCAGCAGCTTGGGAACAGGGGCCTACGAGCAGTACTTC.

This chain joins TRBV19 and TRBJ1-2; unclear D gene. Germline CDR1 LNHDA, CDR2 SQIVND (reference sequence). Trimming took 3 bases from V and 0 from J, leaving 8 bases between them. CDR3 size: 14 residues. CDR3 loop: CASSIQTANYGYTF. The DNA of the CDR3 is TGTGCCAGTAGTATTCAGACGGCTAACTATGGCTACACCTTC. The complete variable domain, with remaining parts taken from reference TRBV19 and TRBJ1-2, reads DGGITQSPKYLFRKEGQNVTLSCEQNLNHDAMYWYRQDPGQGLRLIYYSQIVNDFQKGDIAEGYSVSREKKESFPLTVTSAQKNPTAFYLCASSIQTANYGYTFGSGTRLTVV.